A selection of T cell receptor beta chains follows, all from one sample in a study of T-cell memory formation after mild COVID-19. Each CDR3 protein is one row after TCRdb ran MiXCR on the 5' RACE reads. This sample has about 560,000 distinct CDR3 sequences, with 17% found just once. Input material: PBMCs or a T cell subset sorted from them (not recorded which). These receptors originate from an adult woman who had mild COVID-19 (a few samples of this study predate the infection). Cell type and time point are not known. CDR3s include the opening cysteine and the closing phenylalanine or tryptophan. A D gene is named only where the DNA matches it firmly. Size values are once, few and many counts, or a class for expanded clones, and some rows have none.

j_call clone_size d_call v_call cdr3_aa cdr3_nt
TRBJ2-7 few - TRBV4-1 CASSQVRQILTEQYF TGCGCCAGCAGCCAAGTAAGACAGATCCTAACGGAGCAGTACTTC
TRBJ2-7 few - TRBV15 CATSRKLRTEQYF TGTGCCACCAGCAGAAAACTTAGGACCGAGCAGTACTTC
TRBJ1-2 - - TRBV27 CASSSGRIYGYTF TGTGCCAGCAGCTCGGGACGAATCTATGGCTACACCTTC
TRBJ2-7 - TRBD2 TRBV7-9 CASSAPFSGSEYEQYF TGTGCCAGCAGCGCCCCGTTTAGCGGGAGCGAGTACGAGCAGTACTTC
TRBJ1-4 - TRBD1 TRBV20-1 CSASGGMVDEKLFF TGCAGTGCTTCAGGGGGCATGGTTGATGAAAAACTGTTTTTT
TRBJ2-5 - TRBD2 TRBV7-9 CASSLDMGLVGETQYF TGTGCCAGCAGCCTCGATATGGGACTAGTGGGAGAGACCCAGTACTTC
TRBJ2-1 few - TRBV18 CASSPPTGPGGEQFF TGTGCCAGCTCACCACCGACGGGACCTGGGGGTGAGCAGTTCTTC
TRBJ2-5 few TRBD2 TRBV10-3 CAASGGWETQYF TGTGCCGCAAGCGGGGGATGGGAGACCCAGTACTTC
TRBJ1-1 few TRBD1 TRBV3-1 CASSHRQGMNTEAFF TGTGCCAGCAGCCACCGACAGGGTATGAACACTGAAGCTTTCTTT
TRBJ2-1 many TRBD2 TRBV4-3 CASSQDPGGAYNEQFF TGCGCCAGCAGCCAAGATCCGGGAGGGGCCTACAATGAGCAGTTCTTC
TRBJ2-3 few TRBD2 TRBV4-3 CASSQRGGSRSSTDTQYF TGCGCCAGCAGCCAACGGGGGGGTAGCCGGTCGTCCACAGATACGCAGTATTTT
TRBJ2-1 - TRBD2 TRBV6-2/TRBV6-3 CASTQTSLSSYNEQFF TGTGCCAGCACCCAGACTAGCCTGAGCTCCTACAATGAGCAGTTCTTC
TRBJ1-5 - - TRBV18 CASSPQVSQPQHF TGTGCCAGCTCACCCCAAGTGTCTCAGCCCCAGCATTTT
TRBJ1-1 many - TRBV7-3 CASSPGGVNTEAFF TGTGCCAGCAGCCCGGGGGGGGTGAACACTGAAGCTTTCTTT
TRBJ1-2 few - TRBV7-2 CASSSTSGTNYGYTF TGTGCCAGCAGCTCTACCTCCGGGACCAACTATGGCTACACCTTC
TRBJ1-2 - - TRBV2 CASSDTVLDRRDGYTF TGTGCCAGCAGTGATACGGTTCTCGACAGGAGGGATGGCTACACCTTC
TRBJ1-1 - - TRBV24-1 CATSDTGRNTEAFF TGTGCCACCAGTGATACAGGGCGGAACACTGAAGCTTTCTTT
TRBJ1-5 - - TRBV6-1 CASSERHREEGQHF TGTGCCAGCAGTGAAAGGCACCGCGAGGAGGGCCAGCATTTT